Sequencing of this T cell receptor (beta chain) was carried out in a study of CD8+ T cells in alopecia areata. Reverse transcription of extracted RNA yielded cDNA, which provided the sequencing template. Data came from immunoSEQ multiplex PCR; TCRdb stores just in-frame clones and leaves some out. Here the sample spans under 200,000 clones, approximately 57% being singletons. Specified treatment: oral pan-JAK inhibitor, 5-10 mg twice daily. Deletions cut 2 bases from V and 6 bases from J, with 8 bases between. The CDR3 sequence is 14 residues long. Germline values: CDR1 MNHEY, CDR2 SVGAGI. The chain joins TRBV6-5 to TRBJ1-6; a weak D match, TRBD1 (5 bases). The sequence was collected from a human donor with alopecia areata. The specimen comprised CD4+ T cells sorted from blood, sampled at week 24, from a patient treated with tofacitinib. The CDR3 DNA is TGTGCCAGCAGTTACCCCAGGGCTAATTCACCCCTCCACTTT. It is translated as CASSYPRANSPLHF.